This T cell receptor beta chain was recovered during a study of PD-L1 blockade in urothelial cancer. Study as a whole: There were a median of approximately 150,000 T cells in blood samples.

The authors spiked synthetic TCR analog templates into each PCR. Measured with immunoSEQ multiplex PCR; TCRdb has only the in-frame clones, and not every one. The table has 86,000 or so clones, more than 70% seen once; the top ten hold around 15%. Specified time point: pretreatment peripheral blood. Patients were diagnosed with urothelial carcinoma, either locally advanced or metastatic. The CDR3 totals 15 residues. The germline V and J ends were trimmed by 2 bases and 9 bases, with 21 bases remaining between them. CDR1 and CDR2 (germline): SGHNT, YYREEE (reference sequence). This sequence originates from a man aged 60 to 75 with urothelial cancer. The V call is TRBV5-4, the J call TRBJ2-7; D may be TRBD1 (6 bases). The sample in question was PBMCs, obtained around atezolizumab (anti-PD-L1) treatment. The CDR3: CASSLDRFRPTRQYF. The DNA for the CDR3 is TGTGCCAGCAGCTTAGACAGGTTCCGCCCTACGAGGCAGTACTTC. The full variable domain, completed using reference TRBV5-4 and TRBJ2-7, is ETGVTQSPTHLIKTRGQQVTLRCSSQSGHNTVSWYQQALGQGPQFIFQYYREEENGRGNFPPRFSGLQFPNYSSELNVNALELDDSALYLCASSLDRFRPTRQYFGPGTRLTVT.